This passage covers 7 T cell receptor beta chains from one sample sequenced in a study of T cell responses to AZD1222 COVID-19 vaccine. Assay used: immunoSEQ multiplex PCR; TCRdb lists only in-frame clones, some missing. The sample lists approximately 150,000 clones, roughly 92% occurring once. Sequences were derived from peripheral blood, sampled 28 days after the second AZD1222 dose. These receptors all stem from an adult who received the AZD1222 COVID-19 vaccine.

V usage is TRBV27 and J usage is TRBJ1-2, with 7 positions matching TRBD1. Germline V gene data show CDR1 as MNHEY and CDR2 as SMNVEV (reference sequence). This CDR3 region has 13 residues. J lost 8 bases, V lost 5 bases, and 8 bases had no gene match. CDR3: CASSLRQGAGYTF. In DNA, the CDR3 is TGTGCCAGCAGTCTAAGACAGGGAGCCGGCTACACCTTC.

The chain links TRBV19 to TRBJ2-3; weak D call: TRBD2 (6 bases). Trimming left V 5 bases short and J 2 bases short, with 17 bases between. The germline gives CDR1 LNHDA, CDR2 SQIVND (reference sequence). The CDR3 consists of 16 residues. The CDR3 DNA sequence: TGTGCCAGTAGTTCCCTCGGAGGGAAGAACACAGATACGCAGTATTTT. Amino acids: CASSSLGGKNTDTQYF.

This chain connects TRBV7-9 to TRBJ2-7, with 10 bases identical to TRBD1. J was trimmed by 3 bases and V by 7 bases; bases with no gene match: 15. The CDR3 contains 17 residues. Germline-derived CDR1 and CDR2 are SEHNR and FQNEAQ (reference sequence). CDR3 coding DNA: TGTGCCAGCACCGACCTTTTAGGGGGGACAGGGGACTACGAGCAGTACTTC. Translation gives CASTDLLGGTGDYEQYF. Variable domain in full (rest from reference TRBV7-9 and TRBJ2-7): DTGVSQNPRHKITKRGQNVTFRCDPISEHNRLYWYRQTLGQGPEFLTYFQNEAQLEKSRLLSDRFSAERPKGSFSTLEIQRTEQGDSAMYLCASTDLLGGTGDYEQYFGPGTRLTVT.

This chain links TRBV7-8 with TRBJ1-2; TRBD1 matches at 7 bases. The length of the CDR3 is 16 residues. V lost 5 bases to trimming and J lost 0 bases; unmatched junction nucleotides: 9. Germline lookup yields CDR1 SGHVS and CDR2 FQNEAQ. The CDR3 protein is CASSLEIGGTNYGYTF. In DNA form, the CDR3 reads TGTGCCAGCAGCCTGGAGATAGGGGGCACTAACTATGGCTACACCTTC.

The V call is TRBV4-1, the J call TRBJ1-3; D unresolved. V lost 0 bases and J lost 1, with 10 bases in between. CDR1 MGHRA and CDR2 YSYEKL come from the germline V gene. The length of the CDR3 is 16 residues. CDR3 sequence (DNA): TGCGCCAGCAGCCAAGATTGGGAGGGATCTGGAAACACCATATATTTT. This codes for CASSQDWEGSGNTIYF.

This sequence joins TRBV3-1 (or the pseudogene TRBV3-2) and TRBJ1-6, with D hard to call. The CDR3 has 12 residues. CDR1 is LGHDT, CDR2 YNNKEL, per germline (reference sequence). The V and J ends lost 0 bases and 10 bases respectively, with 4 bases between them. CDR3 residues: CASSQEYSPLHF. CDR3 nucleotide sequence: TGTGCCAGCAGCCAAGAGTACTCACCCCTCCACTTT.

In regard to this clone: One end of the junction is discordant with germline, which a read error may explain. This chain links TRBV19 with TRBJ1-2; no firm D call. CDR1 and CDR2 (germline): LNHDA, SQIVND (reference sequence). There are 13 residues in the CDR3. The CDR3 DNA reads TGTGCCAGTAGTGGTATCGGGCTCCTCAAGCTCGTCTTC. It yields the protein CASSGIGLLKLVF.